The 25 T cell receptor beta chains below all came from one sample that was sequenced in a study of cytomegalovirus exposure and HLA in healthy donors. Amplification used 60 Vbeta primers and 13 Jbeta primers. Libraries were prepared by immunoSEQ multiplex PCR; TCRdb keeps only in-frame clonotypes and omits some of them. This table holds tens of thousands of clones, roughly 67% found once. Sequenced material: PBMCs. Receptors were obtained from a woman aged 45-60 years in good health and CMV-seropositive.

The rearrangement uses TRBV6-5 and TRBJ2-7; 11 bases line up with TRBD1. The germline gives CDR1 MNHEY, CDR2 SVGAGI. The CDR3 has 16 residues. J was trimmed by 6 bases and V by 0 bases; bases with no gene match: 7. The CDR3, as DNA: TGTGCCAGCAGTTACTCGGTCGGGACAGGGGGGATCGAGCAGTACTTC. It specifies CASSYSVGTGGIEQYF.

The chain uses TRBV18 and TRBJ2-7; TRBD2 agrees at 9 bases. Looked up from germline, CDR1 is KGHSH and CDR2 is LQKENI. Germline trimming cut 6 bases from V and 5 bases from J; bases unmatched to any gene: 14. The CDR3 sequence is 16 residues long. The CDR3 here is CASSPRGLAGSHEQYF. For the CDR3, the DNA is TGTGCCAGCTCCCCCCGGGGGCTAGCGGGGTCCCACGAGCAGTACTTC. Looking up the rest from reference TRBV18 and TRBJ2-7 gives the full variable domain: NAGVMQNPRHLVRRRGQEARLRCSPMKGHSHVYWYRQLPEEGLKFMVYLQKENIIDESGMPKERFSAEFPKEGPSILRIQQVVRGDSAAYFCASSPRGLAGSHEQYFGPGTRLTVT.

This chain links TRBV5-4 with TRBJ2-1; D is perhaps TRBD2 (5 bases). Germline CDR1 reads SGHNT; CDR2 reads YYREEE (reference sequence). The CDR3 totals 12 residues. The germline V and J ends were trimmed by 3 bases and 7 bases, with 8 bases remaining between them. Here the CDR3 DNA reads TGTGCCAGCAGCTCCGCGGGTAATGAGCAGTTCTTC. It yields the protein CASSSAGNEQFF.

The chain links TRBV5-1 to TRBJ1-1, with a possible D match to TRBD1 (6 bases). The length of the CDR3 is 15 residues. V dropped 7 bases and J dropped 5 bases, with 21 bases sitting between them. Germline V CDR1 and CDR2: SGHRS, YFSETQ. For the CDR3, the DNA is TGCGCCAGCTCCAGGGGTGTCCCCGGGCGGACTGAAGCTTTCTTT. It is translated as CASSRGVPGRTEAFF.

The CDR3 DNA reads as TGTGCCAGCAGTTACAACAGGGAAAGAGGCTACACCTTC. This codes for CASSYNRERGYTF. This chain connects TRBV6-5 to TRBJ1-2, with D possibly TRBD1 on 6 matching bases. The germline V and J ends were trimmed by 2 bases and 8 bases, with 12 bases remaining between them. Germline lookup yields CDR1 MNHEY and CDR2 SVGAGI. This CDR3 spans 13 amino acids.

This clone was seen only a few times. J is TRBJ2-5 and V is TRBV19; D remains unclear. Matching the DNA end better, TRBJ2-7 makes the J call doubtful. CDR3 length: 14 residues. CDR1 and CDR2 (germline): LNHDA, SQIVND (reference sequence). The CDR3 loop is CASSKSPSSYEQYF. The CDR3 DNA follows: TGTGCCAGTAGCAAGTCGCCTAGCTCCTACGAGCAGTACTTC.

CDR3 in amino acids: CSVLPPVEYRPRGAFF. CDR3 in DNA: TGCAGCGTTCTGCCCCCGGTGGAATACCGCCCCCGGGGGGCTTTCTTT. The V call is TRBV29-1, the J call TRBJ1-1, with D possibly being TRBD1 (5 bases). CDR3 size: 16 residues. The germline V and J ends were trimmed by 5 bases and 11 bases, with 30 bases remaining between them. Germline V gene data show CDR1 as SQVTM and CDR2 as ANQGSEA.

Only a few counts were recorded for this clone. The V and J genes are TRBV9 and TRBJ1-1; 7 nucleotides match TRBD1. V trimming: 0 bases; J trimming: 0 bases; junction bases outside the gene matches: 5. The CDR3 loop spans 16 amino acids. CDR1 is SGDLS, CDR2 YYNGEE, per germline. The CDR3 here is CASSVEAGGVNTEAFF. DNA of the CDR3: TGTGCCAGCAGCGTAGAGGCAGGGGGTGTGAACACTGAAGCTTTCTTT. Full variable domain (remainder filled in from reference TRBV9 and TRBJ1-1): DSGVTQTPKHLITATGQRVTLRCSPRSGDLSVYWYQQSLDQGLQFLIQYYNGEERAKGNILERFSAQQFPDLHSELNLSSLELGDSALYFCASSVEAGGVNTEAFFGQGTRLTVV.

This rearrangement joins TRBV28 to TRBJ1-1, with D maybe TRBD1 (5 bases). V dropped 6 bases and J dropped 6 bases, with 8 bases sitting between them. This CDR3 comprises 11 residues. Germline values: CDR1 MDHEN, CDR2 SYDVKM. The DNA for the CDR3 is TGTGCCAGCAGGGAGACAGCTGAAGCTTTCTTT. Its translation is CASRETAEAFF.

This chain uses TRBV27 with TRBJ2-7, with 7 bases identical to TRBD1. This CDR3 has 13 amino acids. Germline V gene sequence: CDR1 MNHEY, CDR2 SMNVEV (reference sequence). After removal of 0 bases from V and 6 bases from J, the junction contained 2 bases not matched to a gene. The CDR3 spells CASSLSYRGEQYF. The CDR3 nucleotides read TGTGCCAGCAGTTTATCCTACAGGGGCGAGCAGTACTTC.

The rearrangement joins TRBV5-6 to TRBJ1-1, with D uncertain. This CDR3 is built from 13 residues. Germline CDR1 is SGHDT and CDR2 is YYEEEE. Between the trimmed V and J ends, which lost 3 bases and 1 base, there was a span of 7 bases. The CDR3 DNA is TGTGCCAGCAGCTCTAACAGGAACACTGAAGCTTTCTTT. Amino acid sequence: CASSSNRNTEAFF.

The chain combines TRBV6-5 with TRBJ2-3; D not resolved. Deletions cut 5 bases from V and 5 bases from J, with 11 bases between. The CDR3 sequence is 13 residues long. The germline V gene encodes CDR1 MNHEY and CDR2 SVGAGI. This chain's CDR3 is CASSQQQRDTQYF. The DNA for the CDR3 is TGTGCCAGCAGTCAACAACAAAGAGATACGCAGTATTTT.

The chain is built from TRBV14 and TRBJ1-6, with D unclear. This CDR3 region has 15 residues. Trimming stripped 5 bases from V and 4 bases from J, with 12 bases between. The germline V gene has CDR1 SGHDN and CDR2 FVKESK. The CDR3 is CASSERGSYNSPLHF. CDR3 nucleotide sequence: TGTGCCAGCAGCGAAAGAGGCAGTTATAATTCACCCCTCCACTTT.

The chain employs TRBV2 and TRBJ2-3; 10 bases fit TRBD1. The CDR3 extends over 17 amino acids. J lost 4 bases, V lost 7 bases, and 14 bases had no gene match. Germline CDR1 is SNHLY and CDR2 is FYNNEI. CDR3 protein: CASNNSPGQGPPDTQYF. DNA of the CDR3: TGTGCCAGCAATAATTCCCCGGGACAGGGGCCCCCAGATACGCAGTATTTT.

This sequence joins TRBV7-8 and TRBJ1-3; D not resolved. Between the trimmed V and J ends, which lost 8 bases and 7 bases, there was a span of 18 bases. The CDR3 consists of 14 residues. CDR1 is SGHVS, CDR2 FQNEAQ, per germline. The CDR3 DNA follows: TGTGCCAGCTCTGGCGAAGGAGGGAGCAACACCATATATTTT. This encodes CASSGEGGSNTIYF. The full variable domain, its missing parts supplied by reference TRBV7-8 and TRBJ1-3, is GAGVSQSPRYKVAKRGQDVALRCDPISGHVSLFWYQQALGQGPEFLTYFQNEAQLDKSGLPSDRFFAERPEGSVSTLKIQRTQQEDSAVYLCASSGEGGSNTIYFGEGSWLTVV.

The chain has TRBV5-8 and TRBJ2-7; D may be TRBD1 (7 bases). CDR1 SGHTS and CDR2 YDEGEE come from the germline V gene. The CDR3 length is 14 residues. The V and J ends lost 3 bases and 1 base respectively, with 11 bases between them. CDR3 in amino acids: CASSWGDSSYEQYF. CDR3 nucleotide sequence: TGTGCCAGCAGCTGGGGGGACAGTTCCTACGAGCAGTACTTC.

The chain uses TRBV28 and TRBJ2-7; 7 nucleotides match TRBD1. J lost 6 bases, V lost 5 bases, and 10 bases had no gene match. The CDR3 sequence is 14 residues long. The V gene's germline CDR1 is MDHEN and CDR2 SYDVKM. CDR3 coding DNA: TGTGCCAGCAGTCCGGCCTTTGGACAGGTCGAGCAGTACTTC. Encoded protein: CASSPAFGQVEQYF.

In its sample, this clone was seen once. This sequence joins TRBV30 and TRBJ1-5; D not certain. Germline V gene sequence: CDR1 GTSNPN, CDR2 SVGIG (reference sequence). This CDR3 region has 13 residues. The ends were cut back, 2 bases at V and 6 bases at J, with 11 bases in the middle. The CDR3 protein is CAWSMREGQPQHF. CDR3 sequence (DNA): TGTGCCTGGAGTATGCGGGAAGGTCAGCCCCAGCATTTT.

This clone was seen many times. Additional DNA sequences in this sample encode the identical CDR3. V usage is TRBV6-6 and J usage is TRBJ2-7; possibly TRBD2 for D (5 bases). The germline V and J ends were trimmed by 2 bases and 3 bases, with 8 bases remaining between them. Germline V CDR1 and CDR2: MNHNY, SVGAGI (reference sequence). The CDR3 totals 13 residues. CDR3 sequence: CASSYEGGYEQYF. CDR3 coding DNA: TGTGCCAGCAGTTACGAGGGCGGCTACGAGCAGTACTTC.

This clone was counted once. This sequence joins TRBV15 and TRBJ1-6; tentative D call: TRBD1 (5 bases). V lost 2 bases and J 4 bases, leaving 6 bases between the germline ends. Per germline, CDR1 LNHNV and CDR2 YYDKDF (reference sequence). This CDR3 has 14 residues. The CDR3 DNA reads as TGTGCCACCAGCAGACAGGGTTATAATTCACCCCTCCACTTT. As protein: CATSRQGYNSPLHF.

This clone has only a few counts. The gene calls are TRBV7-6 and TRBJ2-5; D gene ambiguous. V lost 5 bases and J 1 base, leaving 17 bases between the germline ends. The CDR3 has 16 amino acids. Germline V gives CDR1 SGHVS, CDR2 FNYEAQ. The CDR3 spells CASSAGSLLSQETQYF. In nucleotides, the CDR3 is TGTGCCAGCAGCGCAGGCAGTCTATTAAGCCAAGAGACCCAGTACTTC.

At least ten counts were recorded for this clone. The rearrangement joins TRBV2 to TRBJ2-2; D is uncertain. The V gene lost 2 bases and the J gene lost 0 bases, with 7 bases spanning the gap. Germline V lookup: CDR1 SNHLY, CDR2 FYNNEI. The CDR3 totals 15 residues. DNA for the CDR3: TGTGCCAGCAGTGAACACAGTTCGAACACCGGGGAGCTGTTTTTT. Encoded protein: CASSEHSSNTGELFF.

The rearrangement links TRBV7-2 to TRBJ1-4, with no clear D. The V gene lost 5 bases and the J gene lost 8 bases, with 12 bases spanning the gap. Looked up from germline, CDR1 is SGHTA and CDR2 is FQGNSA. The CDR3 sequence is 13 residues long. In DNA, the CDR3 is TGTGCCAGCAGCCCCCCCGCGGTAGAAAAACTGTTTTTT. Its protein is CASSPPAVEKLFF.

This chain joins TRBV10-1 and TRBJ2-7, with TRBD1 as a possible D gene (5 bases). The length of the CDR3 is 15 residues. With 9 bases removed from V and 2 bases from J, the gap between germline ends came to 20 bases. Germline CDR1 WNHNN, CDR2 SYGVQD (reference sequence). This CDR3 is CASKPPGMVAYEQYF. CDR3 DNA sequence: TGCGCCAGTAAGCCGCCAGGGATGGTGGCCTACGAGCAGTACTTC.

The rearrangement links TRBV27 to TRBJ2-7; unclear D gene. The germline CDR1 and CDR2 sequences are MNHEY and SMNVEV (reference sequence). Trimming took off 5 bases at V and 4 bases at J, with 15 bases between the two ends. The CDR3 is 14 residues long. CDR3 region: CASSPLSVVYEQYF. In nucleotides, the CDR3 is TGTGCCAGCAGTCCGCTGTCGGTTGTGTACGAGCAGTACTTC.